This passage covers 8 T cell receptor beta chains from one sample sequenced in a study of brain T cells in children with intractable seizures (dated by TCRdb to 2020 to 2023). Libraries were made using the immunoSEQ multiplex PCR assay. This is the immuneACCESS table as TCRdb keeps it, with only in-frame sequences that have V and J called. A part of the clones is gone; compared with another copy, unresolved V genes explain less than half, and the rest is unexplained. This sample lists 75,000 to 80,000 clones; roughly 91% were detected once. 1.5% to 1.7% of the sample goes to the ten largest clones. The time point label for this specimen denotes: resected brain tissue, or blood drawn just prior to surgery. The sample was peripheral blood, taken at surgery. Receptor source: a boy younger than two with tuberous sclerosis and intractable seizures.

The V call is TRBV5-1, the J call TRBJ2-6; D unclear. Germline V gene data show CDR1 as SGHRS and CDR2 as YFSETQ. V dropped 5 bases and J dropped 0 bases, with 15 bases sitting between them. This CDR3 is built from 17 residues. The DNA of the CDR3 is TGCGCCAGCAGGTCAATCCTGGTAGGCTCTGGGGCCAACGTCCTGACTTTC. It translates to CASRSILVGSGANVLTF. Using reference TRBV5-1 and TRBJ2-6 for the parts outside the CDR3, the full variable domain is KAGVTQTPRYLIKTRGQQVTLSCSPISGHRSVSWYQQTPGQGLQFLFEYFSETQRNKGNFPGRFSGRQFSNSRSEMNVSTLELGDSALYLCASRSILVGSGANVLTFGAGSRLTVL.

Comments on this clone: One end of the junction fails to match germline, which may point to a read error. This rearrangement joins TRBV7-6 to TRBJ2-2; TRBD2 agrees at 12 bases. CDR1 and CDR2 (germline): SGHVS, FNYEAQ. The CDR3 is 15 amino acids. The CDR3 reads CASSLAGGRTGELFF. The CDR3 DNA is TGTGCCAGCAGCCTAGCGGGGGGGAGGACCGGGGAGCTGTTTTTT.

This chain uses TRBV5-1 with TRBJ2-5; D is perhaps TRBD2 (6 bases). Between the trimmed V and J ends, which lost 2 bases and 2 bases, there was a span of 10 bases. This CDR3 comprises 14 residues. The germline V gene encodes CDR1 SGHRS and CDR2 YFSETQ. CDR3 sequence: CASSFRDSQETQYF. The CDR3, as DNA: TGCGCCAGCAGCTTTAGGGACTCTCAAGAGACCCAGTACTTC.

The chain carries TRBV30 and TRBJ1-5; tentatively, D is TRBD1 (5 bases). V lost 1 base to trimming and J lost 4 bases, with 14 bases between them. This CDR3 contains 15 residues. Germline V gene data show CDR1 as GTSNPN and CDR2 as SVGIG (reference sequence). Here the CDR3 reads CAWSDADSGNQPQHF. The CDR3, as DNA: TGTGCCTGGAGTGACGCCGACAGCGGGAATCAGCCCCAGCATTTT.

The chain is built from TRBV13 and TRBJ2-2, with TRBD2 identical over 8 bases. After removal of 0 bases from V and 6 bases from J, the junction contained 12 bases not matched to a gene. The CDR3 contains 18 residues. Looked up from germline, CDR1 is PRHDT and CDR2 is FYEKMQ (reference sequence). The CDR3 loop reads CASSLGLAAFSVAGELFF. DNA of the CDR3: TGTGCCAGCAGCTTAGGACTAGCGGCCTTCAGTGTGGCCGGGGAGCTGTTTTTT.

The CDR3 DNA reads TGTGCCAGCAGCTCCCCCTTTAGTAGCGGGGCCTCGGAGGAGCAGTTCTTC. Amino acid sequence: CASSSPFSSGASEEQFF. The V and J genes are TRBV5-4 and TRBJ2-1; 8 bases fit TRBD2. This CDR3 region has 17 residues. CDR1 is SGHNT, CDR2 YYREEE, per germline (reference sequence). The trim removed 3 bases at V and 10 bases at J, leaving 18 bases unmatched.

The chain is built from TRBV10-3 and TRBJ2-4; D perhaps matches TRBD2 (5 bases). V was trimmed by 4 bases and J by 4 bases, leaving 17 bases between them. This CDR3 spans 16 amino acids. Germline V gene lookup returns CDR1 ENHRY and CDR2 SYGVKD. Here the CDR3 DNA reads TGTGCCATCAGTGGCGAGGGATCAAGGTGGAAAAACATTCAGTACTTC. As protein: CAISGEGSRWKNIQYF.

The chain carries TRBV15 and TRBJ1-6; D possibly corresponds to TRBD1 (6 bases). There are 15 residues in the CDR3. Trimming took 5 bases from V and 5 from J, leaving 13 bases between them. The germline CDR1 and CDR2 sequences are LNHNV and YYDKDF (reference sequence). The CDR3 protein is CATSGGQPHNSPLHF. The CDR3 DNA follows: TGTGCCACCAGCGGTGGACAGCCCCATAATTCACCCCTCCACTTT.